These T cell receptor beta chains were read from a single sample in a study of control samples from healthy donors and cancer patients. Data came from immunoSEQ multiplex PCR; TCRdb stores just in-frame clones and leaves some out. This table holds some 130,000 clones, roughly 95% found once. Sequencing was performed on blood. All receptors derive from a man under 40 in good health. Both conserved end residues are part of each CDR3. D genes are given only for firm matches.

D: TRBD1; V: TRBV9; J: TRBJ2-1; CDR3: CASSGDINRGTYNEQFF; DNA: TGTGCCAGCAGCGGGGACATAAACAGGGGGACCTACAATGAGCAGTTCTTC
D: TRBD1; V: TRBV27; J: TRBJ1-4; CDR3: CASSATGAAYEKLFF; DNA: TGTGCCAGCAGTGCGACAGGGGCGGCGTATGAAAAACTGTTTTTT
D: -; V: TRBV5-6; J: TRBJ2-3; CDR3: CASSFYRAPGDTQYF; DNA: TGTGCCAGCAGCTTCTACAGGGCCCCGGGAGATACGCAGTATTTT
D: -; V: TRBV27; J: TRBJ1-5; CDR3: CASSDQGQGSNQPQHF; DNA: TGTGCCAGCAGTGACCAGGGCCAGGGTAGCAATCAGCCCCAGCATTTT
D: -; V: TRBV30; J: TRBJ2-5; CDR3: CAWGRIQETQYF; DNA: TGTGCCTGGGGTCGGATTCAAGAGACCCAGTACTTC
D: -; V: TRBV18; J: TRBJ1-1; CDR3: CASSPRAGNTEAFF; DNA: TGTGCCAGCTCACCACGGGCGGGCAACACTGAAGCTTTCTTT
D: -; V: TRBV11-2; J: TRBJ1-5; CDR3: CASSLIGVGQPQHF; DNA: TGTGCCAGCAGCTTAATAGGGGTGGGTCAGCCCCAGCATTTT
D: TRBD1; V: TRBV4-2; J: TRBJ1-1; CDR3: CASSQDTGGGTEAFF; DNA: TGTGCCAGCAGCCAAGATACAGGGGGTGGCACTGAAGCTTTCTTT
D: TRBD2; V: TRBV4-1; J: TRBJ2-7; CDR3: CASSQTGGGNEQYF; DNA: TGCGCCAGCAGCCAAACGGGGGGAGGCAACGAGCAGTACTTC
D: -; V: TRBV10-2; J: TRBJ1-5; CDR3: CATSIGIWGNQPQHF; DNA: TGCGCCACCTCGATTGGGATTTGGGGCAATCAGCCCCAGCATTTT